This T cell receptor (beta chain) was recorded in a study of CD8 T cells in ankylosing spondylitis. CDR3 length: 15 amino acids. J gave up 3 bases and V 3 bases, and 7 bases lay outside the gene matches. CDR1 is SGHVS, CDR2 FQNEAQ, per germline. Findings and limits, study-wide: Ankylosing spondylitis blood appeared to be characterized by a TCR beta motif of 8 or 9 highly homologous variants.

TCRdb processed the 5' RACE reads anew with MiXCR; each CDR3 protein has one entry. The sample yields under 250,000 distinct CDR3 sequences, around 6.6% seen once. By share, this clonotype counts as hyperexpanded (1% or more). Its antigen is unknown. This TCR derives from a male donor with ankylosing spondylitis. The chain links TRBV7-8 to TRBJ2-7, with 8 nucleotides matching TRBD2. Specimen: blood, either unsorted or a sorted T cell fraction (not recorded which). The CDR3 DNA reads TGTGCCAGCAGCTTTAAGCGGGGGTACTACTACGAGCAGTACTTC. Translated, it gives CASSFKRGYYYEQYF.